This TCR beta chain was captured in a study of tumor-infiltrating lymphocytes in localized non-small cell lung cancer. Clones were sequenced by immunoSEQ multiplex PCR, and TCRdb holds only the in-frame ones, with some missing. The sample lists about 8,500 clones; about 80% were seen once. Concerning this clone itself: The antigen remains undetermined.

CDR3 length: 16 residues. Per the germline V gene, CDR1 is KGHSH and CDR2 is LQKENI. Deletions cut 0 bases from V and 1 base from J, with 9 bases between. General observations from the study: TCRbeta sequencing showed higher T cell infiltration in tumors than uninvolved lung.

Sample: uninvolved lung tissue not adjacent to the tumor. The chain is built from TRBV18 and TRBJ2-2, with a weak D call TRBD2 (6 bases). This sequence originates from a human donor with non-small cell lung cancer. Written as DNA, the CDR3 is TGTGCCAGCTCACCACCGACCGGGGGGAACACCGGGGAGCTGTTTTTT. Translating it yields CASSPPTGGNTGELFF.